This T cell receptor beta chain derives from a study of cytomegalovirus exposure and HLA in healthy donors. Assay: immunoSEQ multiplex PCR; the TCRdb copy retains only in-frame clones and omits some. The sample carries roughly 260,000 clones, 90% recorded once. CDR3 size: 16 residues. CDR1 is SGDLS and CDR2 is YYNGEE in the germline V gene. The V gene lost 3 bases and the J gene lost 5 bases, with 18 bases spanning the gap. The material sequenced was PBMCs. The chain couples TRBV9 to TRBJ2-1, with D perhaps matching TRBD1 (6 bases). This clonotype was obtained from a woman between 18 and 29 years old in good health and CMV-seronegative. CDR3 protein: CASSAFSMGANNEQFF. CDR3 nucleotides: TGTGCCAGCAGCGCCTTTTCCATGGGGGCTAACAATGAGCAGTTCTTC.